The clone carrying this TCR beta chain was counted once. This specimen comes from a study of blood T cell repertoires in COVID-19. The wider study: The samples span acute and convalescent COVID-19 from the United States, Italy and Spain.

In the original analysis: Estimates of nucleated cell counts were drawn from the amplification of reference gene primers. Using immunoSEQ multiplex PCR, the repertoire was profiled, and TCRdb retains in-frame clones only, with some absent. For V, J and clone size, that table is used; D and trimming come from the DNA. Of about 310,000 clones in the sample, about 87% were seen once. Trimming pared 3 bases from V and 2 bases from J, leaving 18 bases between. Germline-derived CDR1 and CDR2 are DFQATT and SNEGSKA (reference sequence). The CDR3 extends over 16 amino acids. The chain has TRBV20-1 and TRBJ2-3; a weak D match, TRBD2 (5 bases). The specimen sequenced was peripheral blood. The sequence came from an older man with acute or convalescent COVID-19. This CDR3 is CSASVLTNPDTDTQYF. The CDR3 region has the DNA TGCAGTGCTAGTGTCCTGACTAACCCAGACACAGATACGCAGTATTTT.